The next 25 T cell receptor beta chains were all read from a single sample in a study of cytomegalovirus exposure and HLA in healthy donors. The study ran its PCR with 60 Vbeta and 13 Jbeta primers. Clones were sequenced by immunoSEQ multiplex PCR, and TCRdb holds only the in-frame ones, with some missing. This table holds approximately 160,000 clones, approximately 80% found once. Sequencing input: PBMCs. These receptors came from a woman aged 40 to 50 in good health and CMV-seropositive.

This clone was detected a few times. Here the CDR3 reads CASSERTSGGVYNEQFF. The CDR3 DNA follows: TGTGCCAGCAGCGAAAGGACTAGCGGGGGGGTGTACAATGAGCAGTTCTTC. This chain joins TRBV7-9 and TRBJ2-1, with 15 bases fitting TRBD2. J gave up 4 bases and V 5 bases, and 6 bases lay outside the gene matches. The CDR3 has 17 residues. Germline CDR1 reads SEHNR; CDR2 reads FQNEAQ (reference sequence).

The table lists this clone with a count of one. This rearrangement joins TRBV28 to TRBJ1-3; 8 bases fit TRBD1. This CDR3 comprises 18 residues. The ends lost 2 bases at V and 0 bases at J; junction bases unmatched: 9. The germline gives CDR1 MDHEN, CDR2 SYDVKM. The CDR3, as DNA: TGTGCCAGCAGTTTAGGTCGCCAGGGGGCTTTCTCTGGAAACACCATATATTTT. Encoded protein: CASSLGRQGAFSGNTIYF.

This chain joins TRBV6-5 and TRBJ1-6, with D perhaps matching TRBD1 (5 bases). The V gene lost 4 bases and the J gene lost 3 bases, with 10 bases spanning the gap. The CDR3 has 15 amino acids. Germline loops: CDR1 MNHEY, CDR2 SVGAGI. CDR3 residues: CASSSTGLYNSPLHF. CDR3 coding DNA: TGTGCCAGCAGTTCTACAGGCCTCTATAATTCACCCCTCCACTTT.

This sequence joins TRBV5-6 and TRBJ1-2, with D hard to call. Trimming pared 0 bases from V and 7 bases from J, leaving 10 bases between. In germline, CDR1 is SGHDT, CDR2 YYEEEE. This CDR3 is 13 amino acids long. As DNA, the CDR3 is TGTGCCAGCAGCTTGGCGAACAGAGTTGGCTACACCTTC. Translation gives CASSLANRVGYTF.

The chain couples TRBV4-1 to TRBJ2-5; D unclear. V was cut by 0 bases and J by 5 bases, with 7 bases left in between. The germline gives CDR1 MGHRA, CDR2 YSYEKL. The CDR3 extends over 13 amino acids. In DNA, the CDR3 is TGCGCCAGCAGCCAAGAAAACGGGGAGACCCAGTACTTC. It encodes CASSQENGETQYF.

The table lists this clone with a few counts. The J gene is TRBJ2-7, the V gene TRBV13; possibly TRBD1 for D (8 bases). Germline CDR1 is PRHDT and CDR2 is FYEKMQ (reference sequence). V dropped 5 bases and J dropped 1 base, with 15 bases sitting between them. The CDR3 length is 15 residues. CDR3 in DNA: TGTGCCAGCAGCCTTACAGGGGGGGGGTCCTACGAGCAGTACTTC. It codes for CASSLTGGGSYEQYF.

The CDR3 is CASRGPYNEQFF. The CDR3 nucleotides read TGTGCCAGCAGGGGCCCTTACAATGAGCAGTTCTTC. The chain uses TRBV7-6 and TRBJ2-1, with D hard to call. Trimming took 6 bases from V and 4 from J, leaving 7 bases between them. Germline V gives CDR1 SGHVS, CDR2 FNYEAQ. CDR3 size: 12 residues.

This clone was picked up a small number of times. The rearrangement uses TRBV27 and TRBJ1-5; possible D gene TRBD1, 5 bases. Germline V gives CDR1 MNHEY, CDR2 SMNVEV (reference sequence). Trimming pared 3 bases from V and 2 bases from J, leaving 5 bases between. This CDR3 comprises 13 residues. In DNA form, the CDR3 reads TGTGCCAGCAGTTTCAGGGGCAATCAGCCCCAGCATTTT. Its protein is CASSFRGNQPQHF.

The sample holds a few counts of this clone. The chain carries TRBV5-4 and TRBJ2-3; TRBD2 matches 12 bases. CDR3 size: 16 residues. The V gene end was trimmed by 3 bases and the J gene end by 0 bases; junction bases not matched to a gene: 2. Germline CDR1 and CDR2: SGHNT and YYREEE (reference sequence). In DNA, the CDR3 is TGTGCCAGCAGCTCCGGACTAGCGGGGAGCACAGATACGCAGTATTTT. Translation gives CASSSGLAGSTDTQYF.

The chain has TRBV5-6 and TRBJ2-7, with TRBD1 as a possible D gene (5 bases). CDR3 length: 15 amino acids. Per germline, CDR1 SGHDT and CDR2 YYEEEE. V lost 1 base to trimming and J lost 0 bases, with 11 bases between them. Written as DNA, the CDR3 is TGTGCCAGCAGCTTGACGGCAGGGAACTCCTACGAGCAGTACTTC. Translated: CASSLTAGNSYEQYF.

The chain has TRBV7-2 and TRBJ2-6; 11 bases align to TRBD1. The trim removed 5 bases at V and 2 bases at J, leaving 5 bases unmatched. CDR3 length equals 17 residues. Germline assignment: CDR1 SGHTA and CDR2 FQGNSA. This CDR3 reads CASSGPGQGAGANVLTF. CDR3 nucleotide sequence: TGTGCCAGCAGCGGACCGGGACAGGGGGCTGGGGCCAACGTCCTGACTTTC.

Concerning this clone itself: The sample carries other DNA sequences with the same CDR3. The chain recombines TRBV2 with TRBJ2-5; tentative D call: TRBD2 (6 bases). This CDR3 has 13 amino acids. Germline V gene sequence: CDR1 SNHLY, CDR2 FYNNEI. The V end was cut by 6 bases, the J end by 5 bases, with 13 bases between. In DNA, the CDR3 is TGTGCCAGCAGACCCGGGGGAGCTGAGACCCAGTACTTC. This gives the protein CASRPGGAETQYF.

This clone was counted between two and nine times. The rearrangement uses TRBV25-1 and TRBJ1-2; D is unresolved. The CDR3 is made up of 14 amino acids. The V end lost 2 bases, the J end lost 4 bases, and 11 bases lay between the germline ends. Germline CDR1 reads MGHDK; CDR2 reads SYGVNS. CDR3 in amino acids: CASSEGLAFYGYTF. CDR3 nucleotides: TGTGCCAGCAGTGAAGGCCTGGCCTTCTATGGCTACACCTTC.

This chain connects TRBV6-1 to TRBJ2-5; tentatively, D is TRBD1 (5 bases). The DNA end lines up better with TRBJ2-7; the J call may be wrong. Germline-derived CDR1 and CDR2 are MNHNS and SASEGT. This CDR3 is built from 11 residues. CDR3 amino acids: CASIQGGEQYF. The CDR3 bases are TGTGCCAGCATCCAGGGTGGCGAGCAGTACTTC.

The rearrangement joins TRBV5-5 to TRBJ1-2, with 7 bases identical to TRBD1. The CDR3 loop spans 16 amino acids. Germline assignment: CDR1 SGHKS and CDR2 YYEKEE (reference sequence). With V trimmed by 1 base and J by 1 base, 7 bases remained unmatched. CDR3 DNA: TGTGCCAGCAGCTTGACCGGGACAGCCTTTAACTATGGCTACACCTTC. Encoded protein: CASSLTGTAFNYGYTF.

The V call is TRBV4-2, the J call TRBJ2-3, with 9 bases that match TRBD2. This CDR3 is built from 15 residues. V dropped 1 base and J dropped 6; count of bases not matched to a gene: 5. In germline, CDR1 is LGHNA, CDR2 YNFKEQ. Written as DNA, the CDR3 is TGTGCCAGCAGCCAAGTGCGGGGGGGCGCGGATACGCAGTATTTT. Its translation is CASSQVRGGADTQYF.

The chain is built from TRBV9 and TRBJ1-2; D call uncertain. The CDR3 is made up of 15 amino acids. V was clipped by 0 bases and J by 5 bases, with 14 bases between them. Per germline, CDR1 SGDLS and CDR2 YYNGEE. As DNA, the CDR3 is TGTGCCAGCAGCGTAGGGCCCAGCGGGATATATGGCTACACCTTC. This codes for CASSVGPSGIYGYTF.

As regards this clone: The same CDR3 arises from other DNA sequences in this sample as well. DNA of the CDR3: TGTGCCAGCAGCCCCTTCCACGGGACAGTTACCTACGAGCAGTACTTC. It is translated as CASSPFHGTVTYEQYF. The chain carries TRBV12-1 and TRBJ2-7; TRBD1, the D gene given by the table, was not confirmed from the DNA. TRBV12-1 is shown as a pseudogene. The CDR3 spans 16 residues.

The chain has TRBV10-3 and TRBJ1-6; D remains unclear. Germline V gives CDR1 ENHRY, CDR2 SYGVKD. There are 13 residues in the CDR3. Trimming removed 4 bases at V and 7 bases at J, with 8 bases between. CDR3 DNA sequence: TGTGCCATCAGTGGGATACAGAATTCACCCCTCCACTTT. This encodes CAISGIQNSPLHF.

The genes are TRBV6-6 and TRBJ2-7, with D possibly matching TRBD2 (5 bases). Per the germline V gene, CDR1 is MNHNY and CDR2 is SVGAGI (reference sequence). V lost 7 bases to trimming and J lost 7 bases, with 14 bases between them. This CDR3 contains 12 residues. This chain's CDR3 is CASTWKPGEQYF. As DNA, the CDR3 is TGTGCCAGCACCTGGAAACCGGGGGAGCAGTACTTC.

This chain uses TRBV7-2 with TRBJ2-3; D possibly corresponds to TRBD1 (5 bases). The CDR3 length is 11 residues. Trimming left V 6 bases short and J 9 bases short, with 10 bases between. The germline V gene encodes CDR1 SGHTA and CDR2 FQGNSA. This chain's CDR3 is CASSLRGTQYF. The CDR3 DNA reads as TGTGCCAGCAGTCTTAGGGGAACGCAGTATTTT. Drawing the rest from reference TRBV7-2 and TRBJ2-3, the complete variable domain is GAGVSQSPSNKVTEKGKDVELRCDPISGHTALYWYRQSLGQGLEFLIYFQGNSAPDKSGLPSDRFSAERTGGSVSTLTIQRTQQEDSAVYLCASSLRGTQYFGPGTRLTVL.

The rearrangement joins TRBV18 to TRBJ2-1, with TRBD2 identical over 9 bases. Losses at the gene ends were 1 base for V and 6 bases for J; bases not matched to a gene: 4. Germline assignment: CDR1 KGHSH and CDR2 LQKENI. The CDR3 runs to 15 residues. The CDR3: CASSPRGTSSNEQFF. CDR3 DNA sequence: TGTGCCAGCTCACCACGGGGGACTAGCTCCAATGAGCAGTTCTTC. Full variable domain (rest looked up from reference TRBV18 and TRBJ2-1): NAGVMQNPRHLVRRRGQEARLRCSPMKGHSHVYWYRQLPEEGLKFMVYLQKENIIDESGMPKERFSAEFPKEGPSILRIQQVVRGDSAAYFCASSPRGTSSNEQFFGPGTRLTVL.

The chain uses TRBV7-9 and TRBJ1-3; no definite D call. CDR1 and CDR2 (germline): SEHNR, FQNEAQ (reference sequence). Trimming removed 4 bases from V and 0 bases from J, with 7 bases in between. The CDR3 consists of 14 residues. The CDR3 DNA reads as TGTGCCAGCAGCTCCCGTAGCTCTGGAAACACCATATATTTT. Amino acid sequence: CASSSRSSGNTIYF.

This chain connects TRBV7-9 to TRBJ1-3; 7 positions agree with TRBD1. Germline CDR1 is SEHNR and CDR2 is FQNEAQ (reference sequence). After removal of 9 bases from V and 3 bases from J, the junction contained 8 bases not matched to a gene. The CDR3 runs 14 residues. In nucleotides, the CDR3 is TGTGCCAGTGCCGTGACAGGGAATGGAAACACCATATATTTT. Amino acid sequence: CASAVTGNGNTIYF.

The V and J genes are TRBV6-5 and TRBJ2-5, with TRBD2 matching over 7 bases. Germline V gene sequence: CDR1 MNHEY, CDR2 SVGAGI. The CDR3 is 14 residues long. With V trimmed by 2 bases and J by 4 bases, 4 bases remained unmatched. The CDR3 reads CASSYGPGGETQYF. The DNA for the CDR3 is TGTGCCAGCAGTTACGGACCGGGGGGAGAGACCCAGTACTTC.